A single TCR beta chain is shown here with its context. Its specificity is not known. A J-beta primer mix and a sample-barcoded 5' primer were used in a second PCR of roughly 6 to 11 cycles. With 12 random nucleotides, a template-switch adaptor tagged each individual cDNA molecule. TCRdb independently ran MiXCR on the 5' RACE reads; one entry per CDR3 protein. The table includes 650,000 to 1,000,000 distinct CDR3 sequences, 36% detected once. At least 6 million PBMCs were isolated per sample. These data are taken from a study of blood T cells in healthy people across ages. Findings and caveats of the study: While age rose, TCR beta diversity per million T cells dropped in a roughly linear way.

CDR1 and CDR2 (germline): SGHTA, FQGNSA. Trimming removed 5 bases from V and 6 bases from J; junction bases left unmatched: 12. The CDR3 length is 15 residues. The clonotype comes from a man between 18 and 35 years old in good health. V usage is TRBV7-2 and J usage is TRBJ1-2; 7 bases are a match to TRBD1. The sequenced sample consisted of blood. The CDR3 sequence: CASSPTRQGFDGYTF. The CDR3 DNA sequence: TGTGCCAGCAGCCCAACCCGACAGGGTTTCGATGGCTACACCTTC. Supplemented by reference TRBV7-2 and TRBJ1-2, the full variable domain reads GAGVSQSPSNKVTEKGKDVELRCDPISGHTALYWYRQSLGQGLEFLIYFQGNSAPDKSGLPSDRFSAERTGGSVSTLTIQRTQQEDSAVYLCASSPTRQGFDGYTFGSGTRLTVV.